The present T cell receptor beta chain was sequenced within a study of blood T cell repertoires in COVID-19. Study-level information: COVID-19 samples, acute and convalescent, were from the United States, Italy and Spain. The cDNA or gDNA used as material had been derived from T cells, B-cell-depleted T cells, or PBMCs.

In the authors' workflow: Amplification of reference gene primers provided the estimated nucleated cell counts. TCRdb's copy holds only in-frame clones and misses some; the assay was immunoSEQ multiplex PCR. That table furnishes V, J and clone size, whereas the DNA furnished D and trimming. Here the sample spans over 200,000 clones, 89% being singletons. This CDR3 is built from 16 residues. Per the germline V gene, CDR1 is SGHNT and CDR2 is YYREEE (reference sequence). Between the trimmed V and J ends, which lost 3 bases and 8 bases, there was a span of 20 bases. The J gene is TRBJ1-4, the V gene TRBV5-4; D might be TRBD1 (5 bases). The specimen was peripheral blood. The receptor was derived from a man aged 55 to 70 who had recovered from COVID-19. The CDR3, as DNA: TGTGCCAGCAGCTGGAGGGGTCGGGACCCTGGAGAAAAACTGTTTTTT. Its translation is CASSWRGRDPGEKLFF.